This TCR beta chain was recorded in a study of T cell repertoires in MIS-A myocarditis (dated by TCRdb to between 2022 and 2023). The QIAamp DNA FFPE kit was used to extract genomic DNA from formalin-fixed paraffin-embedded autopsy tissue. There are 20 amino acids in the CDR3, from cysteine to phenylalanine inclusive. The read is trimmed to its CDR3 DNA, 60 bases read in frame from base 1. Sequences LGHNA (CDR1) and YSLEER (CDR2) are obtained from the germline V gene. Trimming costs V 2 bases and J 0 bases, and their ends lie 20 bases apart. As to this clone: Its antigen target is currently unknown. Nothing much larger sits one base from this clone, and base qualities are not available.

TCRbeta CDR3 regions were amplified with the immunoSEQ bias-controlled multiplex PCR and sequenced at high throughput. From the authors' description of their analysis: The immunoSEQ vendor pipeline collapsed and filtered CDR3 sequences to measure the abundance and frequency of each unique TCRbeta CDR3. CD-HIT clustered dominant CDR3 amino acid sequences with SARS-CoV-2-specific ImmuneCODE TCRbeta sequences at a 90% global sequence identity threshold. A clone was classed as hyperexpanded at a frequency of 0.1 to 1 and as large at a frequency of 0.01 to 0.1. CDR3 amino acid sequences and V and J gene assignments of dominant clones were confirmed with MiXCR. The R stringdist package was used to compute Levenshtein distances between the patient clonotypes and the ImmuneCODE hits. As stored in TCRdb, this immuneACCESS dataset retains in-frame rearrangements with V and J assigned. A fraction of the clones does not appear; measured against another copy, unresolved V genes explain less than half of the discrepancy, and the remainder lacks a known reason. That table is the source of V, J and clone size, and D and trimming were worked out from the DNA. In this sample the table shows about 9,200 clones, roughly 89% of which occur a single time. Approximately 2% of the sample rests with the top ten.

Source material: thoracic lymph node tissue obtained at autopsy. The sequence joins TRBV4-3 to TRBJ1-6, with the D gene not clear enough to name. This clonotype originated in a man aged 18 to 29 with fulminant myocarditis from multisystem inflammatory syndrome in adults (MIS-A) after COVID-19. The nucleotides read TGCGCCAGCAGCCAACGGTCAGCTTCTTCTAGGAGCTCCTATAATTCACCCCTCCACTTT. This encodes CASSQRSASSRSSYNSPLHF.